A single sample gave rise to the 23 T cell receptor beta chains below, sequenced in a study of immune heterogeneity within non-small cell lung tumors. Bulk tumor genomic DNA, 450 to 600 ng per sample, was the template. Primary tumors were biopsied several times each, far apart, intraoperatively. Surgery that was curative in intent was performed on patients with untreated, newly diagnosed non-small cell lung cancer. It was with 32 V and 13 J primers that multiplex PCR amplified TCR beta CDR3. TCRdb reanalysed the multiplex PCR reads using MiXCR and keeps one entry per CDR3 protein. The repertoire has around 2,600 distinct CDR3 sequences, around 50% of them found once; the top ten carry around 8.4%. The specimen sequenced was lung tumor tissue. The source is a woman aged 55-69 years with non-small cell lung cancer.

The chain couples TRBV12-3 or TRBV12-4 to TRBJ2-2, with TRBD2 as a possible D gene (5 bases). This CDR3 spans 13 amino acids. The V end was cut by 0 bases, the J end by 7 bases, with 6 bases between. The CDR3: CASSLAAVGELFF. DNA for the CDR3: TGTGCCAGCAGTTTAGCAGCGGTCGGGGAGCTGTTTTTT.

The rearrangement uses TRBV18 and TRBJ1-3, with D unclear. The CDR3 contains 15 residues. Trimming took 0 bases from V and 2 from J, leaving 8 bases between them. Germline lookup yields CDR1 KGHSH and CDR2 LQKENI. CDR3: CASSPPLTAGNTIYF. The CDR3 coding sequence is TGTGCCAGCTCACCACCGCTCACGGCTGGAAACACCATATATTTT.

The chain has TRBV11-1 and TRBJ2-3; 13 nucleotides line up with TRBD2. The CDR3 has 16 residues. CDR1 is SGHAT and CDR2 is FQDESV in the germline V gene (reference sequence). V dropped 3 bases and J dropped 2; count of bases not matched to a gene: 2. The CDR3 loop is CASSFGTSGDTDTQYF. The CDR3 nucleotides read TGTGCCAGCAGCTTTGGGACTAGCGGGGACACAGATACGCAGTATTTT.

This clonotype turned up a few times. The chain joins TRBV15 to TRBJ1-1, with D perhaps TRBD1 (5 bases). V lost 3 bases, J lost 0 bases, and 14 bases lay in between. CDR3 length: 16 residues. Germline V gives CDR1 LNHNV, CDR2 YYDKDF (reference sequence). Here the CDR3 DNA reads TGTGCCACCAGCAGTGGCAGGGAACTTGTGAACACTGAAGCTTTCTTT. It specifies CATSSGRELVNTEAFF.

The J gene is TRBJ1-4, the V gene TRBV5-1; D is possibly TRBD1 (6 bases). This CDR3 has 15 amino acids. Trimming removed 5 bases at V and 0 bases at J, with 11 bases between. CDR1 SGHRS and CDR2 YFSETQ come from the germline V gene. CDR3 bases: TGCGCCAGCAGTTCAGGGGCTGCAACTAATGAAAAACTGTTTTTT. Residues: CASSSGAATNEKLFF.

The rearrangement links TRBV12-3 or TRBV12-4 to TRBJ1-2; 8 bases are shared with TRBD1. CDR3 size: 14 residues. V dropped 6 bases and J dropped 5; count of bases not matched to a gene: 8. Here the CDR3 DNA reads TGTGCCAGCAGGAGACAGGGGAGAACGTATGGCTACACCTTC. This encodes CASRRQGRTYGYTF.

CDR3 residues: CASSETGTRTYEQYF. DNA for the CDR3: TGTGCCAGCAGTGAAACCGGGACTCGGACCTACGAGCAGTACTTC. V and J are TRBV2 and TRBJ2-7; tentative D call: TRBD2 (6 bases). V lost 2 bases to trimming and J lost 2 bases, with 13 bases between them. Per the germline V gene, CDR1 is SNHLY and CDR2 is FYNNEI. This CDR3 is 15 amino acids long.

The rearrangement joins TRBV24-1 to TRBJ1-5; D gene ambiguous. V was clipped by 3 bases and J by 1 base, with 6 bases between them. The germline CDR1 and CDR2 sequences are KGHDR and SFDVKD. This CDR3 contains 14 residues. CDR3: CATSDRGSNQPQHF. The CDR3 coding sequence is TGTGCCACCAGTGATCGGGGAAGCAATCAGCCCCAGCATTTT.

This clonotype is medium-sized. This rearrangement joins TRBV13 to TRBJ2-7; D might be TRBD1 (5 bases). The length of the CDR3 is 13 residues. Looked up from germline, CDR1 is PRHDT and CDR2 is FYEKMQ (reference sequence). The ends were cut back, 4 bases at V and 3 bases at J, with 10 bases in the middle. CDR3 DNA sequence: TGTGCCAGCAGCTCACAGGAATTCTACGAGCAGTACTTC. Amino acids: CASSSQEFYEQYF.

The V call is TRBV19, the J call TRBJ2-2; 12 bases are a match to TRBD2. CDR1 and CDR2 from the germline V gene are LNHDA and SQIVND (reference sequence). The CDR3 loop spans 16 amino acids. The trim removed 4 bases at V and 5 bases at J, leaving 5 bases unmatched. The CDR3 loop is CASSKLAGGGTGELFF. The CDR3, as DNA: TGTGCCAGTAGTAAACTAGCGGGAGGTGGTACCGGGGAGCTGTTTTTT.

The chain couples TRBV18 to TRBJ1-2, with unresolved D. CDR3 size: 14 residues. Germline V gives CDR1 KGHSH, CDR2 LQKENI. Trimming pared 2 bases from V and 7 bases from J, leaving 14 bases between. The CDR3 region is CASSPEAGTAGYTF. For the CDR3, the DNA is TGTGCCAGCTCACCAGAAGCAGGAACAGCTGGCTACACCTTC. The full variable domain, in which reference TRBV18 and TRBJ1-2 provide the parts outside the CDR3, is NAGVMQNPRHLVRRRGQEARLRCSPMKGHSHVYWYRQLPEEGLKFMVYLQKENIIDESGMPKERFSAEFPKEGPSILRIQQVVRGDSAAYFCASSPEAGTAGYTFGSGTRLTVV.

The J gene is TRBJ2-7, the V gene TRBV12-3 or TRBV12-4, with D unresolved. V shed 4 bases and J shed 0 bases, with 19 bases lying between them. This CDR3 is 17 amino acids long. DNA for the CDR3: TGTGCCAGCAGTTGGGAACCGAACTTACTCTTCTCCTACGAGCAGTACTTC. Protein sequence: CASSWEPNLLFSYEQYF.

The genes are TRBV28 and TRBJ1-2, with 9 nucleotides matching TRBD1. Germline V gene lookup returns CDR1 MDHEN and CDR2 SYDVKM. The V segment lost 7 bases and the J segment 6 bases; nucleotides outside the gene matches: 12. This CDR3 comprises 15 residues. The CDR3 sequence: CASNTPTGGMDGYTF. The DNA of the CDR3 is TGTGCCAGCAATACACCTACAGGGGGCATGGATGGCTACACCTTC.

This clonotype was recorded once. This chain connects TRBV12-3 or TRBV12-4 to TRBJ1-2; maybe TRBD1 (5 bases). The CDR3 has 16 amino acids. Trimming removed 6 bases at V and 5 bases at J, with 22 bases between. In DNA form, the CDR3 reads TGTGCCAGCAGACCTGCCTGGACCGGGACTGATTATGGCTACACCTTC. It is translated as CASRPAWTGTDYGYTF.

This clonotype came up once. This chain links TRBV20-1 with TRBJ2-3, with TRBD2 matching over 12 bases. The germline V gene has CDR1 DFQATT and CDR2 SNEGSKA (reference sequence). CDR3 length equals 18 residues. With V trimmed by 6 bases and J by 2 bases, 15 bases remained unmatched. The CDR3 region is CSAGGGGLAGPHTDTQYF. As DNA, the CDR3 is TGCAGTGCAGGGGGGGGTGGACTAGCGGGGCCCCACACAGATACGCAGTATTTT.

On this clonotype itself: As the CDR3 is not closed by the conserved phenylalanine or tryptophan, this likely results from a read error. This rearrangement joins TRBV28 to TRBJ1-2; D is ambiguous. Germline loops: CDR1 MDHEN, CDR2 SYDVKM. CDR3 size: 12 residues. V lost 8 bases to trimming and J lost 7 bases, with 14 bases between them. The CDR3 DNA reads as TGTGCCAGCGCCCGGGGAGGGTTTGGCTACACCTCC. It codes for CASARGGFGYTS.

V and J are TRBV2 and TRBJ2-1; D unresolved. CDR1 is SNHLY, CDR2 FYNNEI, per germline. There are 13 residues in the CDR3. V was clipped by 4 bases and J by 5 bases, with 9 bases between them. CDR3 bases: TGTGCCAGCAGTGGGAGCCAGAACAATGAGCAGTTCTTC. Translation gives CASSGSQNNEQFF.

The CDR3 region is CASSLGQAGEPQHF. The CDR3 DNA sequence: TGCGCCAGCAGCCTGGGACAGGCCGGAGAGCCCCAGCATTTT. V usage is TRBV5-1 and J usage is TRBJ1-5; TRBD1 agrees at 8 bases. Trimming cost V 4 bases and J 8 bases; bases outside gene matches: 8. The germline gives CDR1 SGHRS, CDR2 YFSETQ. This CDR3 is 14 amino acids long.

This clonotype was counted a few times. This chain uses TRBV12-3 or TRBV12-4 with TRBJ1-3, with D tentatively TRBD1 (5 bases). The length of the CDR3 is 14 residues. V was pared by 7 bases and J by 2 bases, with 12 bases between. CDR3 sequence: CASTKTEAGNTIYF. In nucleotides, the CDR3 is TGTGCCAGCACCAAGACAGAGGCTGGAAACACCATATATTTT.

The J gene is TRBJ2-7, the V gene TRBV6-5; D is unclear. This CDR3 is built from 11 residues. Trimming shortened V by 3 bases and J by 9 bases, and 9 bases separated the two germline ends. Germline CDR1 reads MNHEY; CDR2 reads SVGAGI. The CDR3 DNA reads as TGTGCCAGCAGTTATGGGGTTGCGCAGTACTTC. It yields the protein CASSYGVAQYF.

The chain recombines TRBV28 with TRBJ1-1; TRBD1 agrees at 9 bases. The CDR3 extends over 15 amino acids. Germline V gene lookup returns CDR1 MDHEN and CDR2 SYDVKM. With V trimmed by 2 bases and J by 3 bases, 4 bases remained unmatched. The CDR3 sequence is CASSLGGQGDTEAFF. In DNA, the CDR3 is TGTGCCAGCAGTTTAGGGGGACAGGGTGACACTGAAGCTTTCTTT.

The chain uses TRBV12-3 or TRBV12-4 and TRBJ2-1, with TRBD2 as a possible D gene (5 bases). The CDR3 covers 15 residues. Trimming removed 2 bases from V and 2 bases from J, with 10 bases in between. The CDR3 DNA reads TGTGCCAGCAGTTTATGGCAGCGGACCTACAATGAGCAGTTCTTC. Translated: CASSLWQRTYNEQFF.

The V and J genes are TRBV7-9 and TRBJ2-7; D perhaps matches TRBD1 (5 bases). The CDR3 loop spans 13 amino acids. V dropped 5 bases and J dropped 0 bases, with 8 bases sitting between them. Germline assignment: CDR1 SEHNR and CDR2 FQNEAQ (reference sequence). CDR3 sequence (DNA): TGTGCCAGCAGCCCGGACACCTCCTACGAGCAGTACTTC. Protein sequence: CASSPDTSYEQYF.